The T cell receptor (beta chain) described here comes from a study of blood T cell repertoires in COVID-19. Study as a whole: There were acute and convalescent COVID-19 samples, and they came from the United States, Italy and Spain.

In germline, CDR1 is MNHEY, CDR2 SMNVEV (reference sequence). The length of the CDR3 is 15 residues. The V and J ends lost 0 bases and 6 bases respectively, with 14 bases between them. Sequencing was performed with immunoSEQ multiplex PCR; in TCRdb, only in-frame clones are kept and a portion is missing. The table records about 100,000 clones, more than 65% of them present only once. The TCR was taken from a man aged 60 to 75 with acute or convalescent COVID-19. The chain has TRBV27 and TRBJ2-5, with D perhaps TRBD1 (5 bases). The source material was peripheral blood. This CDR3 is CASSLSGVHRKTQYF. The CDR3 DNA follows: TGTGCCAGCAGTTTATCAGGGGTTCATAGAAAGACCCAGTACTTC.